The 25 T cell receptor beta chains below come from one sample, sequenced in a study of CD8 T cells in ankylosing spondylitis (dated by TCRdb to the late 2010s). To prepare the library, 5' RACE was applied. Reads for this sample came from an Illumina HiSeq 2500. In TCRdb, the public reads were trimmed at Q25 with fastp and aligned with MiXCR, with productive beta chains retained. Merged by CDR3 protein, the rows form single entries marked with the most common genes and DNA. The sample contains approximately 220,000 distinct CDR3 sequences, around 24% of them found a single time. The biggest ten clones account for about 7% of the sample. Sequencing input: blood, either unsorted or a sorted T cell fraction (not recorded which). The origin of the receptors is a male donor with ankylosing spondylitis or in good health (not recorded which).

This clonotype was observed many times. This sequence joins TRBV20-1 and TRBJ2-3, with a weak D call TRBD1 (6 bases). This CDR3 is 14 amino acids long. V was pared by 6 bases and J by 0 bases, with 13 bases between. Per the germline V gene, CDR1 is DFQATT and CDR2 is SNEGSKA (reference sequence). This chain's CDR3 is CSARDILSTDTQYF. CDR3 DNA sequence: TGCAGTGCCCGGGACATTTTAAGCACAGATACGCAGTATTTT.

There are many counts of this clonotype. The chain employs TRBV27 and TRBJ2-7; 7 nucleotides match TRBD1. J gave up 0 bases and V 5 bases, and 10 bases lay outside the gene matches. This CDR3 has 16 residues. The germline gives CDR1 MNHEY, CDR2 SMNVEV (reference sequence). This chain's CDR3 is CASSISGRGISYEQYF. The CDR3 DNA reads TGTGCCAGCAGTATCTCGGGCAGGGGGATCTCCTACGAGCAGTACTTC.

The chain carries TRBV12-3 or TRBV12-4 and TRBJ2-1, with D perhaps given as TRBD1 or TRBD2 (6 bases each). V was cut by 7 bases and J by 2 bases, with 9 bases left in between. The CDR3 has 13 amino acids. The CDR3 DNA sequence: TGTGCCAGCAAGGGGGGTACCTACAATGAGCAGTTCTTC. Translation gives CASKGGTYNEQFF.

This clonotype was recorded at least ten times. This chain's CDR3 is CASSRSGGNTEAFF. DNA of the CDR3: TGTGCCAGCAGCCGATCCGGGGGGAACACTGAAGCTTTCTTT. This chain joins TRBV3-1 and TRBJ1-1, with a weak D call TRBD1 (5 bases). This CDR3 is 14 amino acids long. The germline V gene encodes CDR1 LGHDT and CDR2 YNNKEL (reference sequence). Trimming cost V 4 bases and J 1 base, with 10 bases left between them.

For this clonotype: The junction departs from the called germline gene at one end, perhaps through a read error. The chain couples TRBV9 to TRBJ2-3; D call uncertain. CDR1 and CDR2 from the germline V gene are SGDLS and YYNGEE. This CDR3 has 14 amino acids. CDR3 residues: CSSSTLIDTDTQYF. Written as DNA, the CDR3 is TGTTCCAGCAGCACCCTGATAGACACAGATACGCAGTATTTT.

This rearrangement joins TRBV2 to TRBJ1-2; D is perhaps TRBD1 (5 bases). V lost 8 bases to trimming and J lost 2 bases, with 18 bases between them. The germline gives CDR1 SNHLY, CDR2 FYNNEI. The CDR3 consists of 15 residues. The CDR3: CASCRDPVGNYGYTF. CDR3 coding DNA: TGTGCCAGCTGCCGGGACCCCGTGGGGAACTATGGCTACACCTTC.

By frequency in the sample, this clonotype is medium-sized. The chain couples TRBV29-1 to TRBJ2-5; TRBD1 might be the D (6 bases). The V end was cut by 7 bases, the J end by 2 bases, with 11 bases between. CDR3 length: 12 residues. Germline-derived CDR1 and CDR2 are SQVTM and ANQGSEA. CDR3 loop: CSGARGQETQYF. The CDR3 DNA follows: TGCAGCGGAGCGAGGGGGCAAGAGACCCAGTACTTC. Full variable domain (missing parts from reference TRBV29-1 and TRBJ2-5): SAVISQKPSRDICQRGTSLTIQCQVDSQVTMMFWYRQQPGQSLTLIATANQGSEATYESGFVIDKFPISRPNLTFSTLTVSNMSPEDSSIYLCSGARGQETQYFGPGTRLLVL.

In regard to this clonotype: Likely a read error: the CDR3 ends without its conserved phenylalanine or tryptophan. DNA of the CDR3: TGTGCCAGCAGCTTACTCCGAGGGACTGAAGCTTTCCTT. Translated, it gives CASSLLRGTEAFL. The chain carries TRBV7-3 and TRBJ1-1; D not certain. V dropped 2 bases and J dropped 5 bases, with 9 bases sitting between them. The CDR3 totals 13 residues. CDR1 and CDR2 (germline): SGHTA, FQGTGA.

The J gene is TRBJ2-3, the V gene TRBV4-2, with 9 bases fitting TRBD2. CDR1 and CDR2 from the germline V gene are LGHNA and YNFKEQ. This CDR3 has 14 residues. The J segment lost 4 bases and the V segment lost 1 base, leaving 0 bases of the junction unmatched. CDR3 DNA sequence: TGTGCCAGCAGCCAAGGGACTAGCGCAGATACGCAGTATTTT. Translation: CASSQGTSADTQYF.

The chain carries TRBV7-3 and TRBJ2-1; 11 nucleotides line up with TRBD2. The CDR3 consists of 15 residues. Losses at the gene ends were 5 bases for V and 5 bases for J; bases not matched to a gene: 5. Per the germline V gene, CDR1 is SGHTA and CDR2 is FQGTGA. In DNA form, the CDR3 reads TGTGCCAGCAGCAAACTAGCGGGAGTTCACAATGAGCAGTTCTTC. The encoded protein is CASSKLAGVHNEQFF.

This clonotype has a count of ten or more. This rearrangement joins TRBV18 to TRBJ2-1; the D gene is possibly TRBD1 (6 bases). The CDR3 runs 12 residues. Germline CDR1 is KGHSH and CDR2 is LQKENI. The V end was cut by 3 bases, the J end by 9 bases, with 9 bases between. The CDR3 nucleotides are TGTGCCAGCTCACCCGACAGGTTTGAGCAGTTCTTC. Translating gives CASSPDRFEQFF.

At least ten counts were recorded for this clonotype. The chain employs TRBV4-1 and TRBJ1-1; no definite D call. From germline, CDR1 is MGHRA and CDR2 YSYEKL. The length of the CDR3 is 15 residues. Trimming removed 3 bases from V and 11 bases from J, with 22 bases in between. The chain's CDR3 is CASSQISKGPSPAFF. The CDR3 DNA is TGCGCCAGCAGCCAGATCTCGAAGGGCCCTTCTCCGGCTTTCTTT.

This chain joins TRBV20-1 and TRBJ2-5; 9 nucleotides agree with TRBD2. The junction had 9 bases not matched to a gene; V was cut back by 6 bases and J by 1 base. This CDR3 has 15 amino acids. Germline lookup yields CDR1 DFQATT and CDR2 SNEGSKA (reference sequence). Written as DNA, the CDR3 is TGCAGTGCCGGACAATTAGCGGGAGTCCAAGAGACCCAGTACTTC. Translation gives CSAGQLAGVQETQYF.

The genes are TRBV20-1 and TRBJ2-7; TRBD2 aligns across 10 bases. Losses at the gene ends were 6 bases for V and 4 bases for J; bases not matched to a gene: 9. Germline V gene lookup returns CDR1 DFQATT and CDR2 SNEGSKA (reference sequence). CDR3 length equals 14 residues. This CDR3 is CSAWTSGLVYEQYF. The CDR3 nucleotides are TGCAGTGCCTGGACTAGCGGCCTTGTTTACGAGCAGTACTTC.

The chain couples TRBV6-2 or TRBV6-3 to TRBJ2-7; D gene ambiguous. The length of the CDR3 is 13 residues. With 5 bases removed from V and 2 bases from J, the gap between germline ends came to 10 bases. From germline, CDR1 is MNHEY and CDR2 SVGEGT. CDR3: CASSRTPTYEQYF. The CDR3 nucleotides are TGTGCCAGCAGTCGGACCCCCACCTACGAGCAGTACTTC.

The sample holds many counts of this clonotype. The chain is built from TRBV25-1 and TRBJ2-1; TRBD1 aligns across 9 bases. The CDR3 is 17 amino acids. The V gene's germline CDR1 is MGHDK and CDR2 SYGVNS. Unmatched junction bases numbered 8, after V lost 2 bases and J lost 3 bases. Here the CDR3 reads CASSEGLGQGFYNEQFF. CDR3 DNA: TGTGCCAGCAGTGAAGGTCTAGGACAGGGGTTCTACAATGAGCAGTTCTTC.

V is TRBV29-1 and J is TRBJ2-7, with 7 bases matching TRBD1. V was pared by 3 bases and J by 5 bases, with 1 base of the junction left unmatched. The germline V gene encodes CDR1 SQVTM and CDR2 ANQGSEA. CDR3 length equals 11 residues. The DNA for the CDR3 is TGCAGCGTTGAGAGGGGGCACGAGCAGTACTTC. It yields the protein CSVERGHEQYF.

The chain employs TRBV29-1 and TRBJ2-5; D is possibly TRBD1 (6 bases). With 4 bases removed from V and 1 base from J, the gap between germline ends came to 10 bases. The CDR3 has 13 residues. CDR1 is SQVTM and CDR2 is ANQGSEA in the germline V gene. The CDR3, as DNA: TGCAGCGTTGGGAGACAGGTCCAAGAGACCCAGTACTTC. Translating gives CSVGRQVQETQYF.

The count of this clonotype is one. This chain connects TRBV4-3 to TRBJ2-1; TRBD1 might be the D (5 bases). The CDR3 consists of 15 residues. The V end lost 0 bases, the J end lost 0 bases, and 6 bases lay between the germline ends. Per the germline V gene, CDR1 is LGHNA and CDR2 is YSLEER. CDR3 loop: CASSQDTGSYNEQFF. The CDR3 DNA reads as TGCGCCAGCAGCCAAGATACAGGCTCCTACAATGAGCAGTTCTTC.

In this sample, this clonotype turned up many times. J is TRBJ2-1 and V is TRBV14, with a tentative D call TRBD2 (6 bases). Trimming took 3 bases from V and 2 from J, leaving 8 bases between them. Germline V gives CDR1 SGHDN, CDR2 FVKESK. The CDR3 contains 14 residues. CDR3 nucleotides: TGTGCCAGCAGCCAGGCTAGCGCCTACAATGAGCAGTTCTTC. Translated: CASSQASAYNEQFF.

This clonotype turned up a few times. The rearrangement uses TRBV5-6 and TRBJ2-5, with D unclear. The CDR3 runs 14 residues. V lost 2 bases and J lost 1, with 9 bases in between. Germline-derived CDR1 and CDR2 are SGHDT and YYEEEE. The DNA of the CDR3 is TGTGCCAGCAGCTTCACCAGCGTCCAAGAGACCCAGTACTTC. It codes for CASSFTSVQETQYF.

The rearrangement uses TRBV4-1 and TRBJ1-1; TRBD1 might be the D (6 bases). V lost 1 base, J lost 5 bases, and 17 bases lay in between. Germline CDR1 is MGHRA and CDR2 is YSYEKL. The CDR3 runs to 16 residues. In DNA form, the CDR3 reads TGCGCCAGCAGCCAAGTAATTAAGACAGGCAAAACTGAAGCTTTCTTT. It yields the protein CASSQVIKTGKTEAFF.

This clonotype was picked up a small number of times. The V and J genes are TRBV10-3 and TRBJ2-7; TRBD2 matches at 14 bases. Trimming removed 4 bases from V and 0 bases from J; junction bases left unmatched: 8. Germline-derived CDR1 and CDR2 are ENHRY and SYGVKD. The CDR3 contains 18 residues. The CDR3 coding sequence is TGTGCCATCAGTGGGGGTGCCGGGACTAGCGGGAGCTCCTACGAGCAGTACTTC. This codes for CAISGGAGTSGSSYEQYF.

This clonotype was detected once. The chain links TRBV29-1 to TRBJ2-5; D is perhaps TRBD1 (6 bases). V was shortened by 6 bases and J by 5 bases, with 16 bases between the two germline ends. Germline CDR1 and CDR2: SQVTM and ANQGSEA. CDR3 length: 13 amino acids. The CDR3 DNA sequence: TGCAGCGTGAGACAACAGGGATCCGAGACCCAGTACTTC. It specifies CSVRQQGSETQYF.

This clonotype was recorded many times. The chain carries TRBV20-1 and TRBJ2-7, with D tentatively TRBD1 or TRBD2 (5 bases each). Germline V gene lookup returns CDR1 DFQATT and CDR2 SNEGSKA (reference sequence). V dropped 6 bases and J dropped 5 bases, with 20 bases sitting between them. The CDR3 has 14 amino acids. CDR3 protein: CSAASWGSSHEQYF. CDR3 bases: TGCAGTGCGGCGAGTTGGGGGAGTTCTCACGAGCAGTACTTC.